This T cell receptor beta chain appears in the sequencing data of a study of blood T cell repertoires in COVID-19. Study-level background: Samples of COVID-19 (acute and convalescent) were obtained from the United States, Italy and Spain.

Only one count was recorded for this clone. Everyone who took part was roughly 18 to 89 years old, and they came from 24 US areas. Recovery among Cohort 3 donors was established by two negative PCRs, clearance, or symptom resolution. Method: immunoSEQ multiplex PCR; TCRdb's copy keeps in-frame clones and lacks some. The repertoire holds about 160,000 clones, with about 86% as singletons. Germline V gene sequence: CDR1 SQVTM, CDR2 ANQGSEA. The CDR3 length is 13 residues. V was shortened by 6 bases and J by 4 bases, with 15 bases between the two germline ends. The source material was PBMCs or T cells enriched from blood (not recorded which). This sequence originates from a man over 45 who had recovered from COVID-19. V gene TRBV29-1 combines with J gene TRBJ1-2; no firm D call. CDR3 nucleotide sequence: TGCAGCGTATCACCAGCGGACCTCTATGGCTACACCTTC. It codes for CSVSPADLYGYTF. Full variable domain (missing parts from reference TRBV29-1 and TRBJ1-2): SAVISQKPSRDICQRGTSLTIQCQVDSQVTMMFWYRQQPGQSLTLIATANQGSEATYESGFVIDKFPISRPNLTFSTLTVSNMSPEDSSIYLCSVSPADLYGYTFGSGTRLTVV.